This T cell receptor beta chain was sequenced for a study of glioma-infiltrating T cells. This clonotype was recorded a few times. Amplification of TCR alpha and beta CDR3 regions from RNA used iRepertoire nested multiplex PCR. From the multiplex PCR reads, TCRdb called clonotypes with MiXCR, one entry per CDR3 protein. The table lists about 93,000 distinct CDR3 sequences, 35% to 45% of them singletons. Germline CDR1 and CDR2: GTSNPN and SVGIG (reference sequence). This CDR3 is 13 amino acids long. Between the trimmed V and J ends, which lost 6 bases and 6 bases, there was a span of 14 bases. The rearrangement joins TRBV30 to TRBJ2-2; D tentatively fits TRBD1 or TRBD2 (5 bases each). The sequencing sample was made of glioma tissue, nonneoplastic brain tissue, or PBMCs (not recorded which). This sequence was found in a human donor with low-grade glioma or glioblastoma, undergoing nonglioma brain surgery, or in good health (not recorded which). The CDR3 reads CACNKLGAGELFF. CDR3 DNA sequence: TGTGCCTGCAATAAGTTGGGGGCCGGGGAGCTGTTTTTT.